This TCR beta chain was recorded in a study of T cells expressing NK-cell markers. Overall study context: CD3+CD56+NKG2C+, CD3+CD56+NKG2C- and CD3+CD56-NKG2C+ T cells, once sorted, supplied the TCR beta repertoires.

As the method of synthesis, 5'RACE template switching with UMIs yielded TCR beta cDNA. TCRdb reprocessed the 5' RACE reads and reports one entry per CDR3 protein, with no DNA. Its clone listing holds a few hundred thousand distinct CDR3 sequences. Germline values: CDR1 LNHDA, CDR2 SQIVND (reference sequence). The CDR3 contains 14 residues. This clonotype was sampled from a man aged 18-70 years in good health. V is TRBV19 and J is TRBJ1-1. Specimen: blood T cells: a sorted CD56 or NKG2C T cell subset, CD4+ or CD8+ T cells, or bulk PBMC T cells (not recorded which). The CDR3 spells CASTTRRGAASAFF.